This T cell receptor (beta chain) was captured by sequencing in a study of regulatory T cells in long-lasting Graves disease. The CDR3 consists of 15 residues. Trimming cost V 4 bases and J 4 bases, with 16 bases left between them. Germline loops: CDR1 MNHNS, CDR2 SASEGT. Points from the study as a whole: Relative to newly diagnosed Graves' patients, persistent ones had lower TCR diversity. More public clonotypes were shared by persistent patients (approximately 3,000) than by new patients (approximately 1,000).

Time point indicated: newly diagnosed GD, antithyroid drugs for less than 3 months. PBMC-derived RNA was used for the TCR library. This clonotype was detected ten times or more. Its antigen is unknown. To make TCR beta libraries, researchers used iRepertoire HTBI primers and Arm-PCR of CDR3 regions. TCRdb analysed the multiplex PCR reads with MiXCR anew, one entry per CDR3 protein. Here the sample spans about 300,000 distinct CDR3 sequences, over 15% being singletons. The sample in question was peripheral blood mononuclear cells (PBMCs), obtained at new diagnosis, from a patient treated with antithyroid drugs. This chain uses TRBV6-1 with TRBJ1-2; no clear D. The sequence derives from a female donor with Graves disease. The CDR3 region is CASSATAAWGYGYTF. CDR3 nucleotide sequence: TGTGCCAGCAGTGCGACCGCCGCCTGGGGCTATGGCTACACCTTC.